The rows below give T cell receptor beta chains drawn from one sample of a study of breast tumors, draining lymph nodes, adjacent tissues. One entry per CDR3 protein results from TCRdb running MiXCR on the multiplex PCR reads. This table holds about 110,000 distinct CDR3 sequences, about 30% found once. Sequencing was done on a sample of axillary lymph node tissue. The receptor source for this set is a female donor with breast cancer. Some clones in this sample may be carry-over from other donors' samples. The CDR3 runs from the conserved cysteine through the conserved F or W. The order of the fields is D gene, clone size, V gene, J gene, CDR3 DNA, CDR3 protein. A D gene is named only where the DNA matches it firmly. For some rows the clone size is stated as once, few or many, or as a class when expanded; others skip it.

NA	NA	TRBV7-3	TRBJ2-3	TGTGCCGGCAGCCTAAGCGTAACTAGCACAGATACGCAGTATTTT	CAGSLSVTSTDTQYF
TRBD1	many	TRBV7-9	TRBJ2-4	TGTGCCAGCAGCTTCGGACAGGGAGGCAAAAACATTCAGTACTTC	CASSFGQGGKNIQYF
NA	NA	TRBV10-2	TRBJ1-2	TGCGCCAGCAGTGTGACAGGACGAGGCTACACCTTC	CASSVTGRGYTF
NA	NA	TRBV6-6	TRBJ1-6	TGTGCCAGCAGCCCTGGCAGGGCCTACCTCCACTTT	CASSPGRAYLHF
NA	NA	TRBV7-8	TRBJ1-1	TGTGCCAGCAGCTTACTCCGGGGGAGCGGGAACACTGAAGCTTTCTTT	CASSLLRGSGNTEAFF
NA	NA	TRBV7-2	TRBJ2-2	TGTGCCAGCAGCTTTTGGGCAAACCCCGCCTATGCGGGGCGGCCGAACACCGGGGAGCTGTTTTTT	CASSFWANPAYAGRPNTGELFF
TRBD1	many	TRBV7-2	TRBJ1-2	TGTGCCAGCAGCCGTGACAGGGGGCGCAACTATGGCTACCCCTTC	CASSRDRGRNYGYPF
NA	many	TRBV19	TRBJ2-6	TGTGCCAGTAAAATCGGGTTATTCTCTGGGGCCAACGTCCTGACTTTC	CASKIGLFSGANVLTF
TRBD2	many	TRBV7-9	TRBJ2-2	TGTGCCAGCAGCCCCCAACAAAGCGGGAGTGCAACCGGGGAGCTGTTTTTT	CASSPQQSGSATGELFF
TRBD2	once	TRBV11-2	TRBJ2-3	TGTGCCAGCAGCTTAGGGACTAGCGGGAGGGCCTGGGATACGCAGTATTTT	CASSLGTSGRAWDTQYF
TRBD1	many	TRBV7-2	TRBJ1-2	TGTGCCAGCAGCATAACCGGGACAGGGAGGGCTGGCTACCCCTTC	CASSITGTGRAGYPF
NA	many	TRBV6-2/TRBV6-3	TRBJ2-1	TGTGCCAGCAGTGTACCTGTAGGGGGGGCGTCGAATGAGCAGTTCTTC	CASSVPVGGASNEQFF
NA	many	TRBV20-1	TRBJ2-7	TGCAGTGCTAGAGACGCGACTCACGGGGACATGGGCGAGCAGTACTTC	CSARDATHGDMGEQYF
TRBD2	many	TRBV5-8	TRBJ2-5	TGTGCCAGCACCCCGCGGGAGACTTGGGAGACCCAGTACTTC	CASTPRETWETQYF
TRBD1	NA	TRBV5-6	TRBJ1-2	TGTGCCAGCAGCTTCCGGGACAGGGGGCGAAATGGCTACACCTTC	CASSFRDRGRNGYTF
NA	many	TRBV7-9	TRBJ2-2	TGTGCCAGCAGCTTAGGTCTCAGCCCGAACACCGGGGAGCTGTTTTTT	CASSLGLSPNTGELFF
NA	many	TRBV2	TRBJ2-5	TGTGCCAGCAGTGAAGGGAGGGATCGGTGGGAGACCCAGTACTTC	CASSEGRDRWETQYF
NA	many	TRBV6-5	TRBJ2-3	TGTGCCAGCAGTTTCCTCCCAGGTACCTGGGGGAACACAGATACGCAGTATTTT	CASSFLPGTWGNTDTQYF
NA	many	TRBV7-2	TRBJ2-1	TGTGCCAGCAGCCAAGAGCGGGGGACAGAGCTTTACAATGAGCAGTTCTTC	CASSQERGTELYNEQFF
NA	NA	TRBV12-3/TRBV12-4	TRBJ1-2	TGTGCCGGCAGTTTAGGGGCAGGGGCGGGCTATGGCTACACCTTC	CAGSLGAGAGYGYTF
TRBD1	many	TRBV5-6	TRBJ2-7	TGTGCCAGCAGCTTGGCAGTGGGACAGGGGACCTACGAGCAGTACTTC	CASSLAVGQGTYEQYF
NA	many	TRBV19	TRBJ1-5	TGTGCCAGTAGTATAGATTACAGGCAGCCCCAGCATTTT	CASSIDYRQPQHF
NA	NA	TRBV24-1	TRBJ2-2	TGCGCCAATCTCACCGGGGAGCTGTTTTTT	CANLTGELFF
NA	many	TRBV20-1	TRBJ2-3	TGCAGTGCGAACCCGACTAGGGTCACAGATACGCAGTATTTT	CSANPTRVTDTQYF
NA	many	TRBV30	TRBJ1-3	TGTGCCTGGACTCCTACAGGGGGAAACACCATATATTTT	CAWTPTGGNTIYF
TRBD2	many	TRBV30	TRBJ2-1	TGTGCCTCGACTAGCGGGACATACAATGAGCAGTTCTTC	CASTSGTYNEQFF
NA	many	TRBV10-3	TRBJ2-7	TGTGCCATCGGGGGCGGGCCGGCGTGGCAGTACTTC	CAIGGGPAWQYF
TRBD1	many	TRBV3-1	TRBJ1-1	TGTGCCAGCAGCCAAACAGGGGACACTGAAGCTTTCTTT	CASSQTGDTEAFF
TRBD1	many	TRBV3-1	TRBJ1-6	TGTGCCAGCAGCCAGAACAGGGGAAGGGGTTCACCCCTCCACTTT	CASSQNRGRGSPLHF
NA	many	TRBV11-3	TRBJ2-3	TGTGCCAGCAGCTTAGATCGGGGCGACACAGATACGCAGTATTTT	CASSLDRGDTDTQYF
NA	many	TRBV20-1	TRBJ2-6	TGCAGTGCCCGGGACACACGATTCTCTGGGGCCAACGTCCTGACTTTC	CSARDTRFSGANVLTF
NA	many	TRBV20-1	TRBJ2-7	TGCAGTGCTAGAGATCCGGTACAAGCCTACGAGCAGTACTTC	CSARDPVQAYEQYF
TRBD1	many	TRBV5-6	TRBJ1-2	TGTGCCAGCAGCACGGCTCAGGGGGATGGCTACACCTTC	CASSTAQGDGYTF
TRBD2	many	TRBV11-2	TRBJ2-3	TGTGCCAGCAGCGCGTTAGCGGGTAGCACAGATACGCAGTATTTT	CASSALAGSTDTQYF
TRBD1	NA	TRBV7-3	TRBJ1-4	TGTGCCAGCAGCTTAAGAGGACAGGGAGTATCTAATGAAAAACTGTTTTTT	CASSLRGQGVSNEKLFF
NA	few	TRBV6-1	TRBJ2-2	TGTGCCAGCAGTCCCCAGGGACGGTGGCCGAACACCGGGGAGCTGTTTTTT	CASSPQGRWPNTGELFF
NA	many	TRBV4-1	TRBJ2-3	TGCGCCAGCAGCCAAGAATTAGGCGGCACAGATACGCAGTATTTT	CASSQELGGTDTQYF
TRBD1	many	TRBV19	TRBJ1-2	TGTGCCAGTAGTATAGTAGAGACAGGGGGCTACACCTTC	CASSIVETGGYTF
NA	NA	TRBV18	TRBJ1-1	TGTGCCAGCTCATGGGACACTACAACTGAAGCTTTCTTT	CASSWDTTTEAFF
TRBD1	NA	TRBV27	TRBJ1-4	TGTGCCAGCAATTTAACCGGACAGGGACGAAGTAATGAAAAACTGTTTTTT	CASNLTGQGRSNEKLFF
NA	many	TRBV19	TRBJ2-1	TGTGCCAGTAGTATAGATTCTGGCGGGAACTACAATGAGCAGTTCTTC	CASSIDSGGNYNEQFF
NA	many	TRBV28	TRBJ2-1	TGTGCCAGCACAAGAATAGCGGCTAACAATGAGCAGTTCTTC	CASTRIAANNEQFF
TRBD1	many	TRBV6-1	TRBJ2-7	TGTGCCAGCAGTGAACCCGACAGGGGGTACGACGAGCAGTACTTC	CASSEPDRGYDEQYF
TRBD1	many	TRBV19	TRBJ2-1	TGTGCCAGTAGTCGACAGGGATTAACGCCCGATGAGCAGTTCTTC	CASSRQGLTPDEQFF
TRBD2	many	TRBV20-1	TRBJ2-7	TGCAGTGCCCCTAGCGGGAGGACCACCTACGAGCAGTACTTC	CSAPSGRTTYEQYF
NA	few	TRBV4-1	TRBJ2-7	TGCGCCAGCAGCCAAGAAGGTACTAGCGAGCAGTACTTC	CASSQEGTSEQYF
TRBD1	many	TRBV27	TRBJ2-7	TGTGCCAGCAGTCGGACAGGAACGTCCTACGAGCAGTACTTC	CASSRTGTSYEQYF